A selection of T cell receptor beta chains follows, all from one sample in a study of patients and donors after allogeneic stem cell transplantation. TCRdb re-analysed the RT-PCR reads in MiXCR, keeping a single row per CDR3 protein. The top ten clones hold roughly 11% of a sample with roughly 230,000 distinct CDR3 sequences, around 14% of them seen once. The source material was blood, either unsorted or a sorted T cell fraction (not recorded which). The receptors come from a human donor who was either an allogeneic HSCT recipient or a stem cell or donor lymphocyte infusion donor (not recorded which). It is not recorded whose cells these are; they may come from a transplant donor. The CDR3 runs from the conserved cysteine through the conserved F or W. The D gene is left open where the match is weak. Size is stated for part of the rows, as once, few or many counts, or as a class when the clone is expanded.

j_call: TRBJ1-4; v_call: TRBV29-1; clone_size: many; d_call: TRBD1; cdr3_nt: TGCAGCGTTGCGGGACAGGGGGCTGAAAAACTGTTTTTT; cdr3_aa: CSVAGQGAEKLFF
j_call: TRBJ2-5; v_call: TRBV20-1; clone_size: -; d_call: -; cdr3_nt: TGCAGTGCTACGAACTCTGAATCCCAAGAGACCCAGTACTTC; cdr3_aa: CSATNSESQETQYF
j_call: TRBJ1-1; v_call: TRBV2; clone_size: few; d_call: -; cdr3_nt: TGTGCCAGCAGTGAACAGACAACGGGGAACACTGAAGCTTTCTTT; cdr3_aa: CASSEQTTGNTEAFF
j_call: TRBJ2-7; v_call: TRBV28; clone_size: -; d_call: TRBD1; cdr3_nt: TGTGCCAGCAGTATTCCCACGGGACAGGGGGACGAGCAGTACTTC; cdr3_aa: CASSIPTGQGDEQYF
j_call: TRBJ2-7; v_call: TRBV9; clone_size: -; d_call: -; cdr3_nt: TGTGCCAGCAGCGTAGGAGGAGGTACAGTCTACGAGCAGTACTTC; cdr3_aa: CASSVGGGTVYEQYF
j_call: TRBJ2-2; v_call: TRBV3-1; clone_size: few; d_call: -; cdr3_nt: TGTGCCAGCAGCCAAGAGGTGGGGGTTACCACCGGGGAGCTGTTTTTT; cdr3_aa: CASSQEVGVTTGELFF
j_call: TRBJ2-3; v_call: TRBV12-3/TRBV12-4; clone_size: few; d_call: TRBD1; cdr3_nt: TGTGCCAGCAGTCCACTCCCGGGACAGGGGGCTGTGGATACGCAGTATTTT; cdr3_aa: CASSPLPGQGAVDTQYF
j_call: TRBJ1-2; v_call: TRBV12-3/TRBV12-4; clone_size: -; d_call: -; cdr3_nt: TGTGCCAGCGGGCAGTTATACTATGGCTACACCTTC; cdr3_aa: CASGQLYYGYTF
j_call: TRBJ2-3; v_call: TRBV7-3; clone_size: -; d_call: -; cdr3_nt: TGTGCCAGCCGCGGCGGGACCAGGGCAGATACGCAGTATTTT; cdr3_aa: CASRGGTRADTQYF
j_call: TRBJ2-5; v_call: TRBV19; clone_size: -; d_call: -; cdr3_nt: TGTGCCAGTAGTATAGGGCTTCAGACCCAGTACTTC; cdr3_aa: CASSIGLQTQYF
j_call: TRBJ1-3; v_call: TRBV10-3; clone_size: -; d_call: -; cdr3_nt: TGTGCCATCAGTGTCGGTACGGGGACCTCTGGAAACACCATATATTTT; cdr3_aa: CAISVGTGTSGNTIYF
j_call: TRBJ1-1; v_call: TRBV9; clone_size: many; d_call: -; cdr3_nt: TGTGCCAGCAGCCCTGCCGGTGGGAACACTGAAGCTTTCTTT; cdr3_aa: CASSPAGGNTEAFF
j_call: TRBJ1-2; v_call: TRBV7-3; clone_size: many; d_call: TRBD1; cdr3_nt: TGTGCCAGCAGCTTAAGGACAGGGGATGGCTACACCTTC; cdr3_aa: CASSLRTGDGYTF
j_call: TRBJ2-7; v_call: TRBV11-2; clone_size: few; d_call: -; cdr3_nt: TGTGCCAGCAGCGTCCGAAGGGGAAACGAGCAGTACTTC; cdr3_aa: CASSVRRGNEQYF
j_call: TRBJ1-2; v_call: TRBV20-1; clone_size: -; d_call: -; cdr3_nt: TGCAGTGCTCCCCCACAAGGCGCATCTTTCTATGGCTACACCTTC; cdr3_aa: CSAPPQGASFYGYTF
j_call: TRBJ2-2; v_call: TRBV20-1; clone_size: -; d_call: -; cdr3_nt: TGCAGTGCCAGACGAGACACCGGGGAGCTGTTTTTT; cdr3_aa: CSARRDTGELFF
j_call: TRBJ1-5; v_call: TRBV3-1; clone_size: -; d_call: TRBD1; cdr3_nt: TGTGCCAGCAGCCATACGACAGGGGACCAGCCCCAGCATTTT; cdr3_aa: CASSHTTGDQPQHF
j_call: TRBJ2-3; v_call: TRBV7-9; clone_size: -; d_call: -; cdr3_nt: TGTGCCAGCAGCTTCCCTGTGCGGGATACGCAGTATTTT; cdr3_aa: CASSFPVRDTQYF
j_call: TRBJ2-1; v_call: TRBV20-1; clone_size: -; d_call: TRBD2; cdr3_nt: TGCAGTGCTAGAGATAGGGAGCGGGGGAGTAAAATCAATGAGCAGTTCTTC; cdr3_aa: CSARDRERGSKINEQFF
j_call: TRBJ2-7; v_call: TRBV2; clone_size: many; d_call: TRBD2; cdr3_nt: TGTGCCAGCAAGGAGCGGGGGGGGCCTTACGAGCAGTACTTC; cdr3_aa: CASKERGGPYEQYF
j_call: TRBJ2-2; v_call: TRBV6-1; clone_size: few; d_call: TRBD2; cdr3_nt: TGTGCCAGCAGTACCCGGCCCCCGTATCTAGCGGGAGGGCCCGGGGAGCTGTTTTTT; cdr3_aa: CASSTRPPYLAGGPGELFF
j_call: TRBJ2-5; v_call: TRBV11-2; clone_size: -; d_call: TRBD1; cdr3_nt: TGTGCCAGCAGCTTAGGTGGGGTGGGGTGGGGACAGGCTTCCCAAGAGACCCAGTACTTC; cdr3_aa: CASSLGGVGWGQASQETQYF
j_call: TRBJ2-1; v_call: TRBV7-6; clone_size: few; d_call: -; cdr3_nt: TGTGCCAGCAGCCAAATAACGGGTTATGGGCAGTTCTTC; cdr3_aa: CASSQITGYGQFF
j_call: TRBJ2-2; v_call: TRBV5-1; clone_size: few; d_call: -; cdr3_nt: TGCGCCAGCAGCTTGTCCCAGGGCCGCACCGGGGAGCTGTTTTTT; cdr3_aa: CASSLSQGRTGELFF
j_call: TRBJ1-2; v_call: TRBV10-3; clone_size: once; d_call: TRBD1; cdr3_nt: TGTGCCATGAAAAACAGGGGAGGAAACTATGGCTACACCTTC; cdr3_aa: CAMKNRGGNYGYTF
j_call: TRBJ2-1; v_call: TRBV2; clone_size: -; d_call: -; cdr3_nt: TGTGCCAGCACTATACTGTTTGAAGAGCAGTTCTTC; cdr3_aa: CASTILFEEQFF
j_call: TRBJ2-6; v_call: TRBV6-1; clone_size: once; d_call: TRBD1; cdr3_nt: TGTGCCAGCAGTGAAGCTGGGACAGGGGACTCTGGGGCCAACGTCCTGACTTTC; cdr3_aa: CASSEAGTGDSGANVLTF
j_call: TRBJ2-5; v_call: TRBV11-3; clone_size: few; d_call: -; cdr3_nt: TGTGCCAGCAGCTTAGATATGGGGGAGACCCAGTACTTC; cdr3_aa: CASSLDMGETQYF
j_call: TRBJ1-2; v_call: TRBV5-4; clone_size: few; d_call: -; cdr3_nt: TGTGCCAGCAGCTTGGGAGGGGTCTATGGCTACACCTTC; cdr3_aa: CASSLGGVYGYTF
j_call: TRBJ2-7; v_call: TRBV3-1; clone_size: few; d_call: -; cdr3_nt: TGTGCCAGCAGCCCCGAGGGAGCCCTTGGGGAGCAGTACTTC; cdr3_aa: CASSPEGALGEQYF
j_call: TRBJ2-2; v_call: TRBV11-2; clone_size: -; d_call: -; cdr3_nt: TGTGCCAGCAGCTTAGTTCTGATGGCGGGGGCCACCTACACCGGGGAGCTGTTTTTT; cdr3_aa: CASSLVLMAGATYTGELFF
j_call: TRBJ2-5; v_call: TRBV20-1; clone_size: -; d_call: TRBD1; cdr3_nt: TGCAGTGCTGACAGGGGAGAAGAGACCCAGTACTTC; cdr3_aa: CSADRGEETQYF
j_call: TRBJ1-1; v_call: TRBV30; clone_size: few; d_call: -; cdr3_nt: TGTGCCTGGAGTAAAACGAACACTGAAGCTTTCTTT; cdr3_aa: CAWSKTNTEAFF
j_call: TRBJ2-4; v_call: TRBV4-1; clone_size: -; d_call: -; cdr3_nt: TGCGCCAGCAGCCAAGACTTCGTCGTGGGGGCCAAAAACATTCAGTACTTC; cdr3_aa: CASSQDFVVGAKNIQYF
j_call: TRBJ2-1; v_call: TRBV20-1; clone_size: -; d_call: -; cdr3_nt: TGCAGTGCTAGAGTACCGTCTACTGGCAATGAGCAGTTCTTC; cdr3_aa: CSARVPSTGNEQFF
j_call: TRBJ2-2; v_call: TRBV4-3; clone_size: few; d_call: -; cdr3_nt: TGCGCCAGCAGCCAAGGGGCACTAGCTAGGGGTAACGGGGAGCTGTTTTTT; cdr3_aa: CASSQGALARGNGELFF
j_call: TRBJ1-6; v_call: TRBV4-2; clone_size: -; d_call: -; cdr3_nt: TGTGCCAGCAGCGATGGGGGAACTGGGTCCTATAATTCACCCCTCCACTTT; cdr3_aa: CASSDGGTGSYNSPLHF
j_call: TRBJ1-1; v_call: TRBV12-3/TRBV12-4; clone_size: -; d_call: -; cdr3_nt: TGTGCCAGCAGTTCTGATCAGGGGGAAGCTTTCTTT; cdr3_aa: CASSSDQGEAFF